Presented here are 11 T cell receptor gamma chains from one specimen sequenced in a study of gamma-delta chains in newborns, infants, children. TCRdb re-called the reads through CATT. The sample holds over a thousand gamma-chain clones, 4.1% seen once. Sequencing input: blood. These receptors were obtained from a child who was a newborn, infant or young child, either healthy, febrile or measles-vaccinated (not recorded which).

This clone qualifies as large. CDR3 nucleotides: TGTGCCTTGTGGGAGGTGGATTATAAGAAACTCTTT. This gives the protein CALWEVDYKKLF. This chain uses TRGV9 with TRGJ1 or TRGJ2. The CDR3 loop spans 12 amino acids. V dropped 0 bases and J dropped 5; count of bases not matched to a gene: 1. CDR1 is GITISATS and CDR2 is ISYDGTV in the germline V gene (reference sequence).

In this sample, this clone turned up a few times. The J gene is TRGJP, the V gene TRGV9. The CDR3 sequence is 17 residues long. Germline loops: CDR1 GITISATS, CDR2 ISYDGTV (reference sequence). Germline trimming cut 1 base from V and 4 bases from J; bases unmatched to any gene: 4. The CDR3, as DNA: TGTGCCTTGTGGGAGGTCTCTCAAGAGTTGGGCAAAAAAATCAAGGTATTT. It yields the protein CALWEVSQELGKKIKVF.

Points on this clone: An end of the junction differs from the germline gene, which may be a read error. This chain uses TRGV9 with TRGJP. The CDR3 consists of 17 residues. Germline V CDR1 and CDR2: GITISATS, ISYDGTV (reference sequence). This CDR3 is CALWEVQQELGKKIEVF. The CDR3, as DNA: TGTGCCTTGTGGGAGGTCCAGCAAGAGTTGGGCAAAAAAATCGAGGTATTT.

Judged by abundance, this clone is medium-sized. The chain combines TRGV2 with TRGJ1 or TRGJ2. J was trimmed by 15 bases and V by 0 bases; bases with no gene match: 17. Looked up from germline, CDR1 is EGSNGY and CDR2 is YDSYNSKV. This CDR3 contains 14 residues. The CDR3 sequence: CATWDGPEDSFLLF. In DNA form, the CDR3 reads TGTGCCACCTGGGACGGGCCGGAAGATAGTTTTTTACTCTTT.

This clone has a handful of counts. This chain joins TRGV9 and TRGJP. CDR3 size: 16 residues. Germline CDR1 and CDR2: GITISATS and ISYDGTV (reference sequence). After removal of 2 bases from V and 8 bases from J, the junction contained 6 bases not matched to a gene. CDR3 sequence: CALWEELKLGKKIKVF. DNA of the CDR3: TGTGCCTTGTGGGAGGAATTAAAGTTGGGCAAAAAAATCAAGGTATTT.

In its sample, this clone was seen a few times. The chain couples TRGV8 to TRGJ1 or TRGJ2. V dropped 5 bases and J dropped 2; count of bases not matched to a gene: 3. The CDR3 length is 12 residues. CDR1 and CDR2 (germline): VENAVY, YDSYNSRV. CDR3 protein: CATWVHYYKKLF. CDR3 nucleotide sequence: TGTGCCACCTGGGTTCATTATTATAAGAAACTCTTT.

This clone is termed large. The same CDR3 is also encoded by other DNA sequences in this sample. The chain uses TRGV9 and TRGJP. The V gene's germline CDR1 is GITISATS and CDR2 ISYDGTV (reference sequence). CDR3 length equals 16 residues. Unmatched junction bases numbered 3, after V lost 0 bases and J lost 7 bases. The CDR3, as DNA: TGTGCCTTGTGGGAGGTGCTCGAGTTGGGCAAAAAAATCAAGGTATTT. It is translated as CALWEVLELGKKIKVF.

A note on this clone: Other DNA sequences in the same sample also yield this CDR3. The J gene is TRGJP, the V gene TRGV9. The length of the CDR3 is 15 residues. The germline V gene has CDR1 GITISATS and CDR2 ISYDGTV (reference sequence). V shed 2 bases, J shed 7 bases, and the junction held 2 bases outside the gene matches. The CDR3 region has the DNA TGTGCCTTGTGGGAGGGGGAGTTGGGCAAAAAAATCAAGGTATTT. This sequence encodes CALWEGELGKKIKVF.

The chain joins TRGV9 to TRGJP. The germline V gene encodes CDR1 GITISATS and CDR2 ISYDGTV (reference sequence). The J segment lost 7 bases and the V segment lost 2 bases, leaving 5 bases of the junction unmatched. The CDR3 totals 16 residues. CDR3 coding DNA: TGTGCCTTGTGGGAGGATGCTGAGTTGGGCAAAAAAATCAAGGTATTT. Encoded protein: CALWEDAELGKKIKVF.

In this sample, this clone is large. This chain connects TRGV9 to TRGJP. Germline CDR1 and CDR2: GITISATS and ISYDGTV (reference sequence). The CDR3 loop spans 16 amino acids. J gave up 7 bases and V 4 bases, and 7 bases lay outside the gene matches. The CDR3: CALWDRTELGKKIKVF. The CDR3 coding sequence is TGTGCCTTGTGGGACCGGACCGAGTTGGGCAAAAAAATCAAGGTATTT.

Worth noting for this clone: Other DNA variants within this sample encode the same CDR3. The rearrangement uses TRGV8 and TRGJ1 or TRGJ2. V lost 4 bases to trimming and J lost 0 bases; unmatched junction nucleotides: 3. This CDR3 region has 13 residues. Germline CDR1 is VENAVY and CDR2 is YDSYNSRV. CDR3 amino acids: CATWDSNYYKKLF. The CDR3 nucleotides are TGTGCCACCTGGGACTCGAATTATTATAAGAAACTCTTT.